One sample yielded the 15 T cell receptor beta chains listed below, sequenced in a study of blood T cell repertoires in COVID-19. Generated by immunoSEQ multiplex PCR, the TCRdb table keeps only in-frame clones and is missing some. Of some 110,000 clones listed, approximately 86% are singletons. Sequencing was carried out using peripheral blood. The receptors here all came from a man in his forties or fifties with acute or convalescent COVID-19.

The chain recombines TRBV6-5 with TRBJ2-1, with 7 positions matching TRBD1. V gave up 6 bases and J gave up 2 bases; unmatched junction bases: 4. From germline, CDR1 is MNHEY and CDR2 SVGAGI. The CDR3 extends over 14 amino acids. For the CDR3, the DNA is TGTGCCAGCAGGACCCAGGGGGCCTACAATGAGCAGTTCTTC. This sequence encodes CASRTQGAYNEQFF.

V gene TRBV7-8 combines with J gene TRBJ2-7, with TRBD1 matching over 10 bases. V shed 5 bases, J shed 5 bases, and the junction held 15 bases outside the gene matches. CDR1 and CDR2 from the germline V gene are SGHVS and FQNEAQ. This CDR3 region has 17 residues. The CDR3 nucleotides are TGTGCCAGCAGCAAGACAGGGGGCGCGGATATGGTGGACGAGCAGTACTTC. Translation: CASSKTGGADMVDEQYF.

V usage is TRBV7-9 and J usage is TRBJ1-2, with TRBD1 identical over 7 bases. Germline V gene sequence: CDR1 SEHNR, CDR2 FQNEAQ (reference sequence). J was trimmed by 4 bases and V by 5 bases; bases with no gene match: 13. This CDR3 has 16 residues. The CDR3 loop is CASSTTTRGQVYGYTF. The CDR3 DNA reads TGTGCCAGCAGCACGACGACGCGCGGACAGGTCTATGGCTACACCTTC.

Only a few counts were recorded for this clone. V is TRBV19 and J is TRBJ1-1; a possible D gene is TRBD1 (5 bases). From germline, CDR1 is LNHDA and CDR2 SQIVND (reference sequence). This CDR3 spans 14 amino acids. Trimming removed 8 bases at V and 1 base at J, with 14 bases between. The CDR3 region is CASFKGQENTEAFF. The CDR3 DNA reads as TGTGCCAGTTTTAAGGGGCAGGAGAACACTGAAGCTTTCTTT.

J is TRBJ2-7 and V is TRBV6-1; 11 nucleotides match TRBD2. Germline assignment: CDR1 MNHNS and CDR2 SASEGT. The CDR3 runs 15 residues. J gave up 5 bases and V 2 bases, and 5 bases lay outside the gene matches. CDR3 sequence reads: CASSEIAGGPHEQYF. The DNA for the CDR3 is TGTGCCAGCAGTGAAATAGCGGGAGGGCCCCACGAGCAGTACTTC.

This chain joins TRBV27 and TRBJ2-1, with TRBD2 matching over 13 bases. Germline V lookup: CDR1 MNHEY, CDR2 SMNVEV (reference sequence). The CDR3 extends over 19 amino acids. With V trimmed by 4 bases and J by 5 bases, 14 bases remained unmatched. The CDR3 DNA is TGTGCCAGCAGTTCTTCTCCGGGACTAGCGGGAATCCCCCACAATGAGCAGTTCTTC. Protein sequence: CASSSSPGLAGIPHNEQFF.

The chain uses TRBV5-4 and TRBJ2-2; TRBD1 is a possible D gene (6 bases). Trimming stripped 4 bases from V and 2 bases from J, with 12 bases between. This CDR3 has 15 residues. Germline V lookup: CDR1 SGHNT, CDR2 YYREEE (reference sequence). Here the CDR3 DNA reads TGTGCCAGCAGCGCCACAGGGAAAAACACCGGGGAGCTGTTTTTT. Protein: CASSATGKNTGELFF.

This clone was seen a single time. The gene calls are TRBV6-4 and TRBJ1-1; D gene unclear. The V gene lost 0 bases and the J gene lost 7 bases, with 6 bases spanning the gap. The CDR3 consists of 12 residues. Germline CDR1 reads MRHNA; CDR2 reads SNTAGT. This CDR3 is CASSDSSGEAFF. DNA of the CDR3: TGTGCCAGCAGTGACTCCTCAGGTGAAGCTTTCTTT.

The genes are TRBV4-3 and TRBJ2-5, with D possibly TRBD2 on 6 matching bases. V gave up 0 bases and J gave up 3 bases, with 14 bases separating them. This CDR3 has 16 amino acids. Germline V CDR1 and CDR2: LGHNA, YSLEER. The CDR3 reads CASSQDPPSGEETQYF. For the CDR3, the DNA is TGCGCCAGCAGCCAAGATCCCCCATCGGGGGAAGAGACCCAGTACTTC.

The chain employs TRBV7-2 and TRBJ2-3; 12 positions match TRBD1. J gave up 3 bases and V 10 bases, and 8 bases lay outside the gene matches. The CDR3 covers 15 residues. The germline CDR1 and CDR2 sequences are SGHTA and FQGNSA. In nucleotides, the CDR3 is TGTGCCACCTCGAGGGACAGGGGGCGTACAGATACGCAGTATTTT. Amino acids: CATSRDRGRTDTQYF.

The chain has TRBV11-2 and TRBJ2-1, with D perhaps TRBD2 (5 bases). The CDR3 is made up of 14 amino acids. The germline gives CDR1 SGHAT, CDR2 FQNNGV. V gave up 1 base and J gave up 7 bases, with 11 bases separating them. The CDR3 here is CASSLAGWENEQFF. In nucleotides, the CDR3 is TGTGCCAGCAGCTTAGCGGGATGGGAGAATGAGCAGTTCTTC.

The chain has TRBV19 and TRBJ1-6; 9 bases fit TRBD1. The junction had 6 bases not matched to a gene; V was cut back by 4 bases and J by 2 bases. The germline V gene has CDR1 LNHDA and CDR2 SQIVND (reference sequence). The CDR3 is 17 residues long. DNA for the CDR3: TGTGCCAGTAGTACGAGGACAGGGGAGGCCTATAATTCACCCCTCCACTTT. It specifies CASSTRTGEAYNSPLHF.

The V call is TRBV5-6, the J call TRBJ2-5; TRBD2 agrees at 8 bases. Trimming took 3 bases from V and 2 from J; bases not matched to a gene: 3. This CDR3 is 14 amino acids long. Germline V lookup: CDR1 SGHDT, CDR2 YYEEEE. The CDR3 protein is CASSSPGGQETQYF. The CDR3, as DNA: TGTGCCAGCAGCTCCCCGGGGGGGCAAGAGACCCAGTACTTC.

The chain couples TRBV6-4 to TRBJ2-1, with D possibly being TRBD2 (5 bases). Germline CDR1 is MRHNA and CDR2 is SNTAGT. V gave up 8 bases and J gave up 0 bases, with 5 bases separating them. CDR3 length equals 12 residues. CDR3 in amino acids: CASRDSYNEQFF. The CDR3 region has the DNA TGTGCCAGCCGGGACTCCTACAATGAGCAGTTCTTC.

The chain is built from TRBV2 and TRBJ2-4; possible D gene TRBD1, 7 bases. V gave up 5 bases and J gave up 3 bases, with 14 bases separating them. The CDR3 sequence is 15 residues long. The germline V gene encodes CDR1 SNHLY and CDR2 FYNNEI. The CDR3, as DNA: TGTGCCAGCAGTACCCGACAGGGAGGCAAAAACATTCAGTACTTC. Protein sequence: CASSTRQGGKNIQYF.